This is a list of T cell receptor beta chains from one sample in a study of blood T cells in healthy people across ages. MiXCR, applied by TCRdb to the 5' RACE reads, yields one record per CDR3 protein. This sample has fewer than 800,000 distinct CDR3 sequences, with under 25% found just once. Input material: blood. The receptors were sampled from a man aged 70-80 years in good health. Both conserved end residues are part of each CDR3. The D gene is left open where the match is weak. A clone size is listed for some rows: how often the clone was seen (once, few, many), or a class if it is expanded.

v_call	d_call	clone_size	j_call	cdr3_nt	cdr3_aa
TRBV9	TRBD1	once	TRBJ2-5	TGTGCCAGCAGCGTAGACTGGTCCCCAGGGGGCTCGGAGACCCAGTACTTC	CASSVDWSPGGSETQYF
TRBV29-1	NA	NA	TRBJ2-2	TGCAGCGTCAGTCGGAACGCCGGGGAGCTGTTTTTT	CSVSRNAGELFF
TRBV20-1	NA	NA	TRBJ2-5	TGCAGTGCTAGAGATCGGGTGGCAGGTAGAGAGACCCAGTACTTC	CSARDRVAGRETQYF
TRBV7-2	NA	NA	TRBJ1-5	TGTGCCAGCAGCTTAGAGGTAATCAATCAGCCCCAGCATTTT	CASSLEVINQPQHF
TRBV29-1	NA	NA	TRBJ1-2	TGCAGCCCCCTGCCGGCCTATGGCTACACCTTC	CSPLPAYGYTF
TRBV18	TRBD1	few	TRBJ1-1	TGTGCCAGCTCACCCAGAACAGGGGGCCTCACTGAAGCTTTCTTT	CASSPRTGGLTEAFF
TRBV28	TRBD2	NA	TRBJ2-1	TGTGCCAGCAGTACCTGGACTAGCGGGAGGGCCGATGAGCAGTTCTTC	CASSTWTSGRADEQFF
TRBV12-3/TRBV12-4	NA	medium-sized	TRBJ2-5	TGTGCCAGCAGTCGAGACGAGTACCAAGAGACCCAGTACTTC	CASSRDEYQETQYF
TRBV12-3/TRBV12-4	NA	few	TRBJ2-2	TGTGCCAGCACCTTGGTAGGGACTGGGGAGCTGTTTTTT	CASTLVGTGELFF
TRBV4-3	TRBD2	many	TRBJ2-2	TGCGCCAGCAGCCAAGATGCTGGACTAGCGGGATCGGCCGGGGAGCTGTTTTTT	CASSQDAGLAGSAGELFF
TRBV7-2	NA	NA	TRBJ2-7	TGTGCCAGCAGCTCGCTAACTAGCAGCGAGCAGTACTTC	CASSSLTSSEQYF
TRBV7-9	TRBD1	NA	TRBJ1-4	TGTGCCAGCAGCCCGGACAGGGTGACTAATGAAAAACTGTTTTTT	CASSPDRVTNEKLFF
TRBV20-1	TRBD1	NA	TRBJ2-2	TGCAGTGCCAGGGATGGGACAGGGGTCGGGGAGCTGTTTTTT	CSARDGTGVGELFF